This is a list of T cell receptor beta chains from one sample in a study of blood T cell repertoires in COVID-19. Measured with immunoSEQ multiplex PCR; TCRdb has only the in-frame clones, and not every one. The sample lists some 150,000 clones; roughly 84% were seen once. Sample: peripheral blood. These receptors were collected from a woman between 65 and 79 years old with COVID-19, enrolled during active disease. CDR3s include the opening cysteine and the closing phenylalanine or tryptophan. A D gene is named only where the DNA matches it firmly. Clone size is stated in some rows and not others, as once, few, many or a class when expanded.

TRBJ1-2 TRBV11-2 TRBD1 NA TGTGCCAGCAGCCAAGCCGGGACAGGGGGCGCGAGCTATGGCTACACCTTC CASSQAGTGGASYGYTF
TRBJ1-3 TRBV5-4 NA NA TGTGCCAGCAGCTTTGCCCTAGCAAGGGACTCTGGAAACACCATATATTTT CASSFALARDSGNTIYF
TRBJ1-5 TRBV2 TRBD1 many TGTGCCAGCAGTGAAGCGCCGGGACAGGGTTTTCAGCCCCAGCATTTT CASSEAPGQGFQPQHF
TRBJ1-5 TRBV6-4 NA NA TGTGCCAGCAGTGACGGTTGGGGGGGGCCCAACCTTACCAATCAGCCCCAGCATTTT CASSDGWGGPNLTNQPQHF
TRBJ2-2 TRBV5-8 NA NA TGTGCCAGCAGCTTCTTATCCAACACCGGGGAGCTGTTTTTT CASSFLSNTGELFF
TRBJ2-7 TRBV7-2 TRBD2 NA TGTGCCAGCAGCTTAGCGGGAGGGAGCTCCTACGAGCAGTACTTC CASSLAGGSSYEQYF
TRBJ1-6 TRBV6-6 NA NA TGTGCCAGCAGATTAGACAGCTCAAATTCACCCCTCCACTTT CASRLDSSNSPLHF
TRBJ1-3 TRBV15 TRBD1 NA TGTGCCACCAGCAGAGATGGGTACGCGGACAGGGGAAACACCATATATTTT CATSRDGYADRGNTIYF
TRBJ1-2 TRBV4-1 TRBD1 NA TGCGCCAGCAGCCAGACGGCCGGGACAGGAGGTGTAGGCTACACCTTC CASSQTAGTGGVGYTF
TRBJ1-5 TRBV19 TRBD1 NA TGTGCCAGTAGTATAGATGCCAGGGGGCCTAGCAATCAGCCCCAGCATTTT CASSIDARGPSNQPQHF
TRBJ1-6 TRBV10-3 NA NA TGTGCCATCAGTGAGTCTGGACAGCTTAACTCCTATAATTCACCCCTCCACTTT CAISESGQLNSYNSPLHF
TRBJ1-1 TRBV19 TRBD1 NA TGTGCCAGTAGTTTCCGGGACAGGTGGGGCACTGAAGCTTTCTTT CASSFRDRWGTEAFF
TRBJ2-5 TRBV7-2 NA NA TGTGCCAGCAGCTTAGTAGTCCAAGAGACCCAGTACTTC CASSLVVQETQYF
TRBJ2-1 TRBV5-1 TRBD2 NA TGCGCCAGCAGCCCAGTAGCGGGGGCAGACAATGAGCAGTTCTTC CASSPVAGADNEQFF
TRBJ2-1 TRBV19 TRBD1 few TGTGCCAGTAGTACACAGGGGTTGGAGCAGTTCTTC CASSTQGLEQFF
TRBJ1-6 TRBV5-1 NA NA TGCGCCAGCAGCGTTACAGGGAATAAGAACTCACCCCTCCACTTT CASSVTGNKNSPLHF
TRBJ2-7 TRBV20-1 NA once TGCAGTGCTAACGAGGAATACGAGCAGTACTTC CSANEEYEQYF